These 21 T cell receptor beta chains came from one sample sequenced in a study of T cell changes during pregnancy in multiple sclerosis. The repertoire was sequenced with immunoSEQ multiplex PCR; TCRdb's copy has only in-frame clones and lacks some. The sample includes 100,000 to 150,000 clones, about 94% seen only once; the top ten take approximately 6.2%. Material: peripheral blood, obtained before pregnancy. Source of these receptors: a female donor with multiple sclerosis, enrolled in a pregnancy study.

The chain combines TRBV5-1 with TRBJ2-2, with 8 bases aligning to TRBD1. CDR1 and CDR2 (germline): SGHRS, YFSETQ. The length of the CDR3 is 15 residues. The ends lost 5 bases at V and 6 bases at J; junction bases unmatched: 9. CDR3 bases: TGCGCCAGCAGTCCCCGGACAGGGTTGTCCGGGGAGCTGTTTTTT. Translating it yields CASSPRTGLSGELFF.

The genes are TRBV6-5 and TRBJ1-1; 8 nucleotides agree with TRBD1. This CDR3 is built from 14 residues. CDR1 MNHEY and CDR2 SVGAGI come from the germline V gene. The V segment lost 5 bases and the J segment 0 bases; nucleotides outside the gene matches: 2. CDR3 sequence (DNA): TGTGCCAGCAGTGTGACAGGGGTGAACACTGAAGCTTTCTTT. It encodes CASSVTGVNTEAFF.

A word on this clone: The sample holds other DNA sequences that translate to the same CDR3. This chain uses TRBV2 with TRBJ1-3; TRBD1 aligns across 10 bases. CDR3 length equals 14 residues. Germline CDR1 reads SNHLY; CDR2 reads FYNNEI. V shed 6 bases and J 4 bases; nucleotides not matched to a gene: 3. Here the CDR3 DNA reads TGTGCCAGCAGAGGGGGACAGGGGGGAAACACCATATATTTT. It specifies CASRGGQGGNTIYF.

The chain recombines TRBV9 with TRBJ1-5; 10 bases match TRBD1. V lost 2 bases to trimming and J lost 8 bases; unmatched junction nucleotides: 4. This CDR3 has 14 amino acids. Germline loops: CDR1 SGDLS, CDR2 YYNGEE. CDR3 nucleotides: TGTGCCAGCAGCGTTTCCGGGACAGGGGAGCCCCAGCATTTT. It is translated as CASSVSGTGEPQHF.

The chain carries TRBV4-2 and TRBJ2-2; 9 bases agree with TRBD2. Germline lookup yields CDR1 LGHNA and CDR2 YNFKEQ. The CDR3 runs to 17 residues. V shed 8 bases and J 0 bases; nucleotides not matched to a gene: 10. CDR3 DNA: TGTGCCAGCGGCTACGGGACTAGCAGAGCGAACACCGGGGAGCTGTTTTTT. The encoded protein is CASGYGTSRANTGELFF.

The chain is built from TRBV7-2 and TRBJ2-7; D gene ambiguous. Trimming cost V 1 base and J 0 bases, with 7 bases left between them. The CDR3 length is 14 residues. Germline loops: CDR1 SGHTA, CDR2 FQGNSA. Here the CDR3 reads CASSLVRGSYEQYF. CDR3 bases: TGTGCCAGCAGCTTAGTACGCGGCTCCTACGAGCAGTACTTC.

The CDR3 sequence is CASSPLASQGSYEQYF. CDR3 sequence (DNA): TGTGCCAGCAGCCCACTAGCGAGTCAGGGGAGCTACGAGCAGTACTTC. The chain recombines TRBV7-9 with TRBJ2-7, with D perhaps TRBD2 (7 bases). The CDR3 has 16 amino acids. V lost 5 bases, J lost 3 bases, and 20 bases lay in between. In germline, CDR1 is SEHNR, CDR2 FQNEAQ (reference sequence).

The chain combines TRBV9 with TRBJ1-1; tentative D call: TRBD1 (6 bases). Germline V gene lookup returns CDR1 SGDLS and CDR2 YYNGEE. V was pared by 4 bases and J by 0 bases, with 13 bases between. The CDR3 has 15 amino acids. CDR3 DNA sequence: TGTGCCAGCAGCACGGGACACCTCATGAACACTGAAGCTTTCTTT. This codes for CASSTGHLMNTEAFF.

This chain's CDR3 is CASSIDFSRDYGYTF. CDR3 nucleotides: TGTGCCAGTAGTATAGATTTCTCACGCGACTATGGCTACACCTTC. The chain joins TRBV19 to TRBJ1-2, with D uncertain. Germline V gene lookup returns CDR1 LNHDA and CDR2 SQIVND (reference sequence). V gave up 0 bases and J gave up 3 bases, with 11 bases separating them. This CDR3 is built from 15 residues.

The chain joins TRBV19 to TRBJ2-1, with a tentative D call TRBD1 (5 bases). This CDR3 has 15 residues. V was cut by 3 bases and J by 10 bases, with 19 bases left in between. In germline, CDR1 is LNHDA, CDR2 SQIVND (reference sequence). This CDR3 is CASSIRIWTSPEQFF. The CDR3 bases are TGTGCCAGTAGTATTCGGATATGGACAAGTCCCGAGCAGTTCTTC.

The chain is built from TRBV27 and TRBJ2-7; 7 nucleotides line up with TRBD1. The CDR3 runs 14 residues. V was clipped by 2 bases and J by 1 base; unmatched bases: 2. Germline V gene data show CDR1 as MNHEY and CDR2 as SMNVEV (reference sequence). The CDR3 coding sequence is TGTGCCAGCAGTTTACACAGGGGATCCTACGAGCAGTACTTC. Translated: CASSLHRGSYEQYF.

V and J are TRBV19 and TRBJ2-3, with D possibly TRBD1 on 7 matching bases. The CDR3 extends over 15 amino acids. With 3 bases removed from V and 6 bases from J, the gap between germline ends came to 16 bases. Looked up from germline, CDR1 is LNHDA and CDR2 is SQIVND (reference sequence). CDR3: CASSMSQGGSDTQYF. The CDR3 DNA is TGTGCCAGTAGTATGTCCCAGGGGGGCTCGGATACGCAGTATTTT.

The J gene is TRBJ2-3, the V gene TRBV28, with 8 bases matching TRBD2. The CDR3 runs 16 residues. The J segment lost 6 bases and the V segment lost 1 base, leaving 9 bases of the junction unmatched. Germline V CDR1 and CDR2: MDHEN, SYDVKM. CDR3 in DNA: TGTGCCAGCAGTTTATTTATAAGCGGGAGTGCGGATACGCAGTATTTT. It translates to CASSLFISGSADTQYF.

V is TRBV29-1 and J is TRBJ2-7, with D possibly TRBD1 on 6 matching bases. CDR1 is SQVTM, CDR2 ANQGSEA, per germline. The CDR3 runs to 13 residues. V lost 4 bases, J lost 5 bases, and 15 bases lay in between. The CDR3 loop is CSVANRVGHEQYF. CDR3 bases: TGCAGCGTTGCGAACAGGGTGGGTCACGAGCAGTACTTC.

The chain is built from TRBV2 and TRBJ2-3, with D hard to call. The length of the CDR3 is 14 residues. V was cut by 4 bases and J by 2 bases, with 10 bases left in between. The germline V gene encodes CDR1 SNHLY and CDR2 FYNNEI. The CDR3 coding sequence is TGTGCCAGCAGTGCCTTCCGGGTCACAGATACGCAGTATTTT. It is translated as CASSAFRVTDTQYF.

The chain recombines TRBV5-6 with TRBJ1-2; D not resolved. Trimming stripped 0 bases from V and 5 bases from J, with 11 bases between. The CDR3 covers 14 residues. From germline, CDR1 is SGHDT and CDR2 YYEEEE. This CDR3 reads CASSLEGRGYGYTF. The DNA for the CDR3 is TGTGCCAGCAGCTTGGAAGGGAGAGGGTATGGCTACACCTTC.

The chain couples TRBV4-2 to TRBJ2-1; 8 nucleotides line up with TRBD1. CDR1 LGHNA and CDR2 YNFKEQ come from the germline V gene. The CDR3 totals 17 residues. With 4 bases clipped from V and 5 bases from J, the junction kept 13 bases outside the gene matches. In DNA, the CDR3 is TGTGCCAGCAGCCCGCCTGTCGCTGGGACAGGACACAATGAGCAGTTCTTC. This encodes CASSPPVAGTGHNEQFF.

The chain joins TRBV7-2 to TRBJ1-1; no clear D. V lost 1 base, J lost 4 bases, and 7 bases lay in between. There are 13 residues in the CDR3. The germline V gene has CDR1 SGHTA and CDR2 FQGNSA. The CDR3 protein is CASSLVGATEAFF. CDR3 coding DNA: TGTGCCAGCAGCTTAGTGGGCGCCACTGAAGCTTTCTTT. The full variable domain, its missing parts supplied by reference TRBV7-2 and TRBJ1-1, is GAGVSQSPSNKVTEKGKDVELRCDPISGHTALYWYRQSLGQGLEFLIYFQGNSAPDKSGLPSDRFSAERTGGSVSTLTIQRTQQEDSAVYLCASSLVGATEAFFGQGTRLTVV.

The V gene is TRBV7-9, the J gene TRBJ2-1, with 9 bases that match TRBD1. This CDR3 is 17 amino acids long. Germline V CDR1 and CDR2: SEHNR, FQNEAQ (reference sequence). Trimming cost V 1 base and J 3 bases; bases outside gene matches: 7. CDR3 coding DNA: TGTGCCAGCAGCTTAGTTACCGGGACAGGGTACTACAATGAGCAGTTCTTC. As protein: CASSLVTGTGYYNEQFF.

This clone was seen just once. The chain links TRBV2 to TRBJ2-2, with TRBD1 identical over 9 bases. The trim removed 6 bases at V and 5 bases at J, leaving 10 bases unmatched. The CDR3 totals 16 residues. Looked up from germline, CDR1 is SNHLY and CDR2 is FYNNEI. CDR3 protein: CASRLQQGAGTGELFF. Written as DNA, the CDR3 is TGTGCCAGCAGGTTACAACAGGGGGCGGGGACCGGGGAGCTGTTTTTT.

The CDR3 sequence: CASSRQAGTGELFF. The CDR3 DNA sequence: TGTGCCAGCAGCAGACAGGCAGGGACCGGGGAGCTGTTTTTT. The chain recombines TRBV7-2 with TRBJ2-2; weak D call: TRBD1 (6 bases). Trimming cost V 5 bases and J 5 bases, with 12 bases left between them. CDR1 is SGHTA, CDR2 FQGNSA, per germline. The CDR3 consists of 14 residues. The whole variable domain, remainder taken from reference TRBV7-2 and TRBJ2-2, is GAGVSQSPSNKVTEKGKDVELRCDPISGHTALYWYRQSLGQGLEFLIYFQGNSAPDKSGLPSDRFSAERTGGSVSTLTIQRTQQEDSAVYLCASSRQAGTGELFFGEGSRLTVL.